The T cell receptor beta chain described here comes from a study of cytomegalovirus exposure and HLA in healthy donors. Looked up from germline, CDR1 is GTSNPN and CDR2 is SVGIG (reference sequence). The length of the CDR3 is 16 residues. V was pared by 0 bases and J by 4 bases, with 10 bases of the junction left unmatched. The PCR had 60 Vbeta and 13 Jbeta primers. The data were produced by immunoSEQ multiplex PCR, yet TCRdb's version contains in-frame clones alone and is incomplete. The sample shows 95,000 to 150,000 clones, 70% to 75% of them seen only once. Specimen: PBMCs. This TCR derives from a woman in her thirties or forties in good health and CMV-seronegative. This sequence joins TRBV30 and TRBJ2-3; the match to TRBD2 covers 7 bases. The DNA for the CDR3 is TGTGCCTGGAGTGTACTGGCGGGAGTGATGGCAGATACGCAGTATTTT. Its translation is CAWSVLAGVMADTQYF.